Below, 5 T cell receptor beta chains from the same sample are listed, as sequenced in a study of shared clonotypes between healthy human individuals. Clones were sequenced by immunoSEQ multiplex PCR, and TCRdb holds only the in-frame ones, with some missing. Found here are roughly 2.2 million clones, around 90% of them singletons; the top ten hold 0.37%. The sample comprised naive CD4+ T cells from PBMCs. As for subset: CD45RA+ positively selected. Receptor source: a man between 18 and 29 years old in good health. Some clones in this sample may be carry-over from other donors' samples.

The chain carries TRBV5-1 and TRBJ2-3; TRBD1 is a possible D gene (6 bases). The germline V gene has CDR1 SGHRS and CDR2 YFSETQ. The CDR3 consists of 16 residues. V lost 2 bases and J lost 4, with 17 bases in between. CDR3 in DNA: TGCGCCAGCAGCTTACAACCGGGACACCGGGCAGATACGCAGTATTTT. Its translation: CASSLQPGHRADTQYF.

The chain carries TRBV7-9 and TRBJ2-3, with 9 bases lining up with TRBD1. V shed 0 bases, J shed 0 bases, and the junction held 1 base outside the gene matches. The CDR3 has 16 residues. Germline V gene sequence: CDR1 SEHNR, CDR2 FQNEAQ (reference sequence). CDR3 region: CASSLADRGSTDTQYF. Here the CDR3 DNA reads TGTGCCAGCAGCTTAGCCGACAGGGGGAGCACAGATACGCAGTATTTT.

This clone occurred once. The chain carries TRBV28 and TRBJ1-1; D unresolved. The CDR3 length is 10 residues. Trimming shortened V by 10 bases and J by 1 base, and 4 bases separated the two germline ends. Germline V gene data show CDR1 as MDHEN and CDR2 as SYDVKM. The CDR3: CATRNTEAFF. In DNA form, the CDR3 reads TGTGCCACGCGGAACACTGAAGCTTTCTTT.

CDR3 sequence: CASSPWTGGVQYF. CDR3 coding DNA: TGTGCCAGCAGCCCCTGGACAGGCGGCGTTCAGTACTTC. The chain recombines TRBV7-6 with TRBJ2-7; 7 nucleotides line up with TRBD1. Trimming removed 5 bases from V and 10 bases from J; junction bases left unmatched: 11. The germline V gene encodes CDR1 SGHVS and CDR2 FNYEAQ. The CDR3 covers 13 residues.

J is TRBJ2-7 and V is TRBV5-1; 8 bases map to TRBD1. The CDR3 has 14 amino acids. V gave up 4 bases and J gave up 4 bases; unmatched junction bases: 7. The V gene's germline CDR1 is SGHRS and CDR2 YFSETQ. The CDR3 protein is CASSVDRGLYEQYF. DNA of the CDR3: TGCGCCAGCAGCGTAGACAGGGGTCTGTACGAGCAGTACTTC.